This T cell receptor beta chain was documented in a study of blood T cell repertoires in COVID-19. Study context: Acute-phase and convalescent COVID-19 samples originated in the United States, Italy and Spain.

While infection was still active, Seattle patients were enrolled and then followed longitudinally. Original analysis: Scientists estimated how many nucleated cells there were by amplifying reference gene primers. The table came from immunoSEQ multiplex PCR; TCRdb's copy has only in-frame clones and leaves some out. V and J calls and clone size are copied from that table; D and trimming were computed from the DNA. The sample has 87,000 or so clones; roughly 88% are singletons. In its sample, this clone was seen a few times. Sequencing was done on a sample of peripheral blood. This TCR came from a woman of 80 years or more with COVID-19, enrolled during active disease.

The CDR3 spells CASSQDGPGNYGYTF. The CDR3 DNA follows: TGCGCCAGCAGCCAAGATGGGCCAGGGAACTATGGCTACACCTTC. The chain joins TRBV4-1 to TRBJ1-2; D might be TRBD1 (5 bases). Trimming took 0 bases from V and 2 from J, leaving 10 bases between them. Germline V gene data show CDR1 as MGHRA and CDR2 as YSYEKL. This CDR3 comprises 15 residues.